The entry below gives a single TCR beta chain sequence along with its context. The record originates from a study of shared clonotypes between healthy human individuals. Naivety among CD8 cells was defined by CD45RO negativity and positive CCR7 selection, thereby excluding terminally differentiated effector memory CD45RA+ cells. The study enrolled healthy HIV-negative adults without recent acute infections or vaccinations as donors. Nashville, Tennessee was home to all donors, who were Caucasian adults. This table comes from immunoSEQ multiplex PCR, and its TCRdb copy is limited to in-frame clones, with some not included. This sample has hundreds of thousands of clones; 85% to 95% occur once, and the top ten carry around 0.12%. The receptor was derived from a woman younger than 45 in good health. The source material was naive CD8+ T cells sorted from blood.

The CDR3 sequence is CAIRAPQGKYSGEQFF. As DNA, the CDR3 is TGTGCCATCAGGGCACCACAGGGGAAGTATAGCGGAGAGCAGTTCTTC. The rearrangement joins TRBV10-3 to TRBJ2-1, with D maybe TRBD1 (7 bases). This CDR3 spans 16 amino acids. The V gene lost 6 bases and the J gene lost 10 bases, with 25 bases spanning the gap. Germline V CDR1 and CDR2: ENHRY, SYGVKD.